The 30 T cell receptor beta chains below come from one sample, sequenced in a study of blood T cell repertoires in COVID-19. The repertoire was sequenced with immunoSEQ multiplex PCR; TCRdb's copy has only in-frame clones and lacks some. The sample lists 200,000 or so clones; more than 70% were seen once. Sequenced material: peripheral blood. The origin of the receptors is a man between 45 and 60 years old with COVID-19, enrolled during active disease.

This chain uses TRBV29-1 with TRBJ2-1; D ambiguous. CDR1 and CDR2 (germline): SQVTM, ANQGSEA. Between the trimmed V and J ends, which lost 7 bases and 6 bases, there was a span of 19 bases. CDR3 length: 14 amino acids. This chain's CDR3 is CSAGRRLTGNEQFF. CDR3 DNA: TGCAGCGCCGGCCGACGTCTCACGGGCAATGAGCAGTTCTTC.

This clone was seen just once. The gene calls are TRBV11-1 and TRBJ2-7; possible D gene TRBD1, 6 bases. Deletions cut 3 bases from V and 2 bases from J, with 11 bases between. The germline CDR1 and CDR2 sequences are SGHAT and FQDESV (reference sequence). The CDR3 runs to 14 residues. CDR3 loop: CASSFDRFTYEQYF. CDR3 nucleotides: TGTGCCAGCAGCTTCGACAGGTTCACCTACGAGCAGTACTTC.

The chain has TRBV9 and TRBJ1-3; no reliable D call. This CDR3 has 14 amino acids. Germline values: CDR1 SGDLS, CDR2 YYNGEE. V lost 2 bases to trimming and J lost 0 bases, with 6 bases between them. This CDR3 is CASSVPGSGNTIYF. In nucleotides, the CDR3 is TGTGCCAGCAGCGTGCCAGGCTCTGGAAACACCATATATTTT.

Concerning this clone itself: This sample includes further DNA sequences coding for the same CDR3. The chain employs TRBV5-4 and TRBJ2-7; 11 nucleotides match TRBD1. Germline CDR1 reads SGHNT; CDR2 reads YYREEE (reference sequence). The V and J ends lost 4 bases and 9 bases, in that order; junction bases with no gene match: 15. The CDR3 spans 16 residues. CDR3 DNA sequence: TGTGCCAGCAGCCGGGGTGGGACAGGGGGGCGCGAGGGGCAGTACTTC. It is translated as CASSRGGTGGREGQYF.

This clone was detected once. The rearrangement uses TRBV28 and TRBJ2-7; no reliable D call. Trimming took 4 bases from V and 7 from J, leaving 11 bases between them. The germline V gene has CDR1 MDHEN and CDR2 SYDVKM. The CDR3 is 12 residues long. CDR3 coding DNA: TGTGCCAGCAGTTCCCGCCCCGGGGAGCAGTACTTC. Amino acids: CASSSRPGEQYF.

The rearrangement uses TRBV28 and TRBJ2-1; 11 positions match TRBD2. V was clipped by 5 bases and J by 7 bases; unmatched bases: 4. CDR3 length: 14 residues. In germline, CDR1 is MDHEN, CDR2 SYDVKM. CDR3 residues: CASSLAGGGNEQFF. CDR3 in DNA: TGTGCCAGCAGTCTAGCGGGAGGTGGGAATGAGCAGTTCTTC.

V is TRBV7-9 and J is TRBJ2-2; 11 bases agree with TRBD1. V was pared by 5 bases and J by 0 bases, with 2 bases of the junction left unmatched. CDR1 is SEHNR and CDR2 is FQNEAQ in the germline V gene (reference sequence). This CDR3 comprises 16 residues. CDR3 sequence reads: CASSLGQGANTGELFF. The CDR3 DNA reads as TGTGCCAGCAGCCTGGGACAGGGGGCGAACACCGGGGAGCTGTTTTTT.

V and J are TRBV12-3 or TRBV12-4 and TRBJ1-1; D unclear. This CDR3 is 13 amino acids long. The V gene lost 3 bases and the J gene lost 1 base, with 6 bases spanning the gap. The DNA for the CDR3 is TGTGCCAGCAGTTTGGGAGAGAACACTGAAGCTTTCTTT. It specifies CASSLGENTEAFF.

J is TRBJ1-1 and V is TRBV7-9; 7 bases agree with TRBD1. V was clipped by 3 bases and J by 10 bases; unmatched bases: 8. Germline CDR1 reads SEHNR; CDR2 reads FQNEAQ (reference sequence). The CDR3 extends over 13 amino acids. The CDR3 DNA reads as TGTGCCAGCAGCTTTGAAGGGGGCAGCGCAGCTTTCTTT. Translation gives CASSFEGGSAAFF.

CDR3 sequence: CASSLNPLDGGGETQYF. CDR3 DNA: TGTGCCAGCAGCCTTAATCCTCTCGACGGCGGAGGAGAGACCCAGTACTTC. V is TRBV7-7 and J is TRBJ2-5; possibly TRBD2 for D (5 bases). Looked up from germline, CDR1 is SSHAT and CDR2 is FNYEAQ (reference sequence). This CDR3 region has 17 residues. Trimming took 5 bases from V and 4 from J, leaving 23 bases between them.

The chain uses TRBV5-1 and TRBJ1-4; weak D call: TRBD1 (5 bases). Looked up from germline, CDR1 is SGHRS and CDR2 is YFSETQ. CDR3 length equals 15 residues. Trimming left V 2 bases short and J 8 bases short, with 16 bases between. In DNA, the CDR3 is TGCGCCAGCAGCTTTGGCGGGGCGGAATCCGAAAAACTGTTTTTT. This translates into CASSFGGAESEKLFF.

V and J are TRBV29-1 and TRBJ2-1, with a weak D call TRBD2 (5 bases). The CDR3 covers 11 residues. V lost 4 bases, J lost 9 bases, and 10 bases lay in between. Germline CDR1 reads SQVTM; CDR2 reads ANQGSEA. The CDR3 bases are TGCAGCGTTGGAACCGGGGTTGAGCAGTTCTTC. Its protein product is CSVGTGVEQFF.

The genes are TRBV19 and TRBJ2-1, with D possibly TRBD2 on 6 matching bases. This CDR3 region has 14 residues. Germline V lookup: CDR1 LNHDA, CDR2 SQIVND (reference sequence). V lost 3 bases, J lost 2 bases, and 8 bases lay in between. This CDR3 reads CASSIGGAYNEQFF. The CDR3 coding sequence is TGTGCCAGTAGTATCGGGGGAGCCTACAATGAGCAGTTCTTC.

This rearrangement joins TRBV28 to TRBJ2-7, with a possible D match to TRBD2 (5 bases). V lost 6 bases to trimming and J lost 7 bases, with 10 bases between them. This CDR3 is built from 11 residues. Germline V gene lookup returns CDR1 MDHEN and CDR2 SYDVKM. The CDR3 sequence: CASRAPGEQYF. Written as DNA, the CDR3 is TGTGCCAGCAGGGCACCGGGAGAGCAGTACTTC.

The V gene is TRBV3-1 (or the pseudogene TRBV3-2), the J gene TRBJ1-4, with 7 bases that match TRBD1. The V and J ends lost 4 bases and 0 bases, in that order; junction bases with no gene match: 2. Germline assignment: CDR1 LGHDT and CDR2 YNNKEL (reference sequence). There are 15 residues in the CDR3. The CDR3 here is CASSRQGPTNEKLFF. CDR3 coding DNA: TGTGCCAGCAGCCGACAGGGTCCAACTAATGAAAAACTGTTTTTT.

The V and J genes are TRBV2 and TRBJ1-5; a possible D gene is TRBD1 (6 bases). V was cut by 4 bases and J by 6 bases, with 13 bases left in between. Germline V lookup: CDR1 SNHLY, CDR2 FYNNEI. The CDR3 is 14 amino acids. CDR3 sequence reads: CASSVDLRGQPQHF. The CDR3 nucleotides are TGTGCCAGCAGTGTGGACCTCAGGGGTCAGCCCCAGCATTTT.

This chain links TRBV18 with TRBJ1-6; D unresolved. The V gene lost 0 bases and the J gene lost 7 bases, with 10 bases spanning the gap. The length of the CDR3 is 15 residues. Germline loops: CDR1 KGHSH, CDR2 LQKENI. In nucleotides, the CDR3 is TGTGCCAGCTCACCACCGTCACAGTTGAATTCACCCCTCCACTTT. Its protein is CASSPPSQLNSPLHF.

CDR3 DNA: TGTGCCTGGAGTGGGGACAGGGGGAACACTGAAGCTTTCTTT. Translation: CAWSGDRGNTEAFF. V and J are TRBV30 and TRBJ1-1, with 10 positions matching TRBD1. CDR1 and CDR2 (germline): GTSNPN, SVGIG (reference sequence). This CDR3 is 14 amino acids long. V lost 1 base and J lost 1; bases outside the gene matches: 0.

The CDR3 region has the DNA TGTGCCAGTCGGACAGAATTTTATAATCAGCCCCAGCATTTT. Its translation is CASRTEFYNQPQHF. The gene calls are TRBV6-5 and TRBJ1-5; tentatively, D is TRBD1 (6 bases). This CDR3 has 14 residues. Germline CDR1 MNHEY, CDR2 SVGAGI. V was shortened by 9 bases and J by 4 bases, with 16 bases between the two germline ends.

The rearrangement uses TRBV3-1 (or the pseudogene TRBV3-2) and TRBJ1-1; D possibly corresponds to TRBD1 (5 bases). Germline V CDR1 and CDR2: LGHDT, YNNKEL (reference sequence). CDR3 length: 13 amino acids. Trimming pared 3 bases from V and 7 bases from J, leaving 12 bases between. CDR3 bases: TGTGCCAGCAGCCAGATCCAGGGCAATGAAGCTTTCTTT. Translation gives CASSQIQGNEAFF.

The chain links TRBV11-3 to TRBJ2-7; no clear D gene. The CDR3 runs to 15 residues. In germline, CDR1 is SGHNT, CDR2 YENEEA. V dropped 3 bases and J dropped 7 bases, with 19 bases sitting between them. The CDR3 coding sequence is TGTGCCAGCAGCTTGGAGCTGCGGAAGGCTGTAGAGCAGTACTTC. Translating gives CASSLELRKAVEQYF.

The chain combines TRBV6-1 with TRBJ1-2; the D gene is possibly TRBD1 (5 bases). The CDR3 is 16 amino acids. In germline, CDR1 is MNHNS, CDR2 SASEGT. Trimming cost V 0 bases and J 2 bases, with 13 bases left between them. The CDR3 DNA sequence: TGTGCCAGCAGTGAAGCGCTTGGGGGGGAAAACTATGGCTACACCTTC. This encodes CASSEALGGENYGYTF.

J is TRBJ2-3 and V is TRBV2; 11 nucleotides line up with TRBD1. Germline CDR1 and CDR2: SNHLY and FYNNEI. The trim removed 5 bases at V and 1 base at J, leaving 5 bases unmatched. The CDR3 has 16 amino acids. The DNA for the CDR3 is TGTGCCAGCAGTCCCAGGACAGGGGGCCGCACAGATACGCAGTATTTT. It specifies CASSPRTGGRTDTQYF.

The chain recombines TRBV5-1 with TRBJ2-1; 8 positions match TRBD1. The germline CDR1 and CDR2 sequences are SGHRS and YFSETQ. There are 16 residues in the CDR3. With V trimmed by 1 base and J by 6 bases, 9 bases remained unmatched. CDR3 region: CASSLSAGTGFNEQFF. The CDR3 nucleotides are TGCGCCAGCAGCTTGAGCGCCGGGACAGGTTTCAATGAGCAGTTCTTC. The full variable domain, with the rest looked up from reference TRBV5-1 and TRBJ2-1, is KAGVTQTPRYLIKTRGQQVTLSCSPISGHRSVSWYQQTPGQGLQFLFEYFSETQRNKGNFPGRFSGRQFSNSRSEMNVSTLELGDSALYLCASSLSAGTGFNEQFFGPGTRLTVL.

The chain couples TRBV6-2 or TRBV6-3 to TRBJ2-3; TRBD2 is a possible D gene (6 bases). The ends were cut back, 4 bases at V and 6 bases at J, with 11 bases in the middle. The CDR3 covers 13 residues. In germline, CDR1 is MNHEY, CDR2 SVGEGT. CDR3 in amino acids: CASSWRAGDTQYF. The CDR3 region has the DNA TGTGCCAGCAGTTGGAGGGCCGGGGATACGCAGTATTTT.

This clone was counted a few times. This chain joins TRBV12-3 or TRBV12-4 and TRBJ1-2, with 11 positions matching TRBD1. The CDR3 is 13 residues long. The J segment lost 7 bases and the V segment lost 6 bases, leaving 4 bases of the junction unmatched. The CDR3 DNA is TGTGCCAGCAGGACCGGGACAGGGGGTGGCTACACCTTC. Amino acids: CASRTGTGGGYTF.

The chain couples TRBV4-1 to TRBJ2-1; TRBD1 might be the D (6 bases). Trimming shortened V by 4 bases and J by 2 bases, and 21 bases separated the two germline ends. Per the germline V gene, CDR1 is MGHRA and CDR2 is YSYEKL. CDR3 length equals 18 residues. The CDR3 spells CASSRDKGSSTAYNEQFF. CDR3 nucleotide sequence: TGCGCCAGCAGCCGGGACAAGGGATCCTCCACCGCCTACAATGAGCAGTTCTTC.

The rearrangement links TRBV7-2 to TRBJ1-6; D unclear. V lost 1 base and J 8 bases, leaving 9 bases between the germline ends. This CDR3 comprises 14 residues. The germline CDR1 and CDR2 sequences are SGHTA and FQGNSA. The CDR3 DNA is TGTGCCAGCAGCTTAGGAGACACCCATTCACCCCTCCACTTT. Protein product: CASSLGDTHSPLHF.

The V and J genes are TRBV18 and TRBJ2-7; D may be TRBD2 (6 bases). V lost 3 bases and J lost 2, with 11 bases in between. CDR3 length: 14 amino acids. Germline V gene sequence: CDR1 KGHSH, CDR2 LQKENI. Here the CDR3 reads CASSPGSATYEQYF. For the CDR3, the DNA is TGTGCCAGCTCACCCGGGAGCGCAACCTACGAGCAGTACTTC.

In this sample, this clone turned up many times. The chain employs TRBV5-1 and TRBJ2-7; 7 bases match TRBD1. The J segment lost 5 bases and the V segment lost 2 bases, leaving 7 bases of the junction unmatched. This CDR3 has 14 amino acids. Germline V lookup: CDR1 SGHRS, CDR2 YFSETQ. CDR3 sequence reads: CASSFEQGRNEQYF. DNA for the CDR3: TGCGCCAGCAGCTTTGAACAGGGGCGGAACGAGCAGTACTTC. The entire variable domain, with the rest obtained from reference TRBV5-1 and TRBJ2-7, is as follows: KAGVTQTPRYLIKTRGQQVTLSCSPISGHRSVSWYQQTPGQGLQFLFEYFSETQRNKGNFPGRFSGRQFSNSRSEMNVSTLELGDSALYLCASSFEQGRNEQYFGPGTRLTVT.